This section outlines one TCR beta chain sequence together with its context. Its specificity is not known. The sample is drawn from a study of beta chain features in type 1 diabetes. Study overall: What patients shared with healthy donors was a similar profile of age, gender and cell yields. Notes on the study in general: Type 1 diabetes patients had moderately but significantly shorter TCRB CDR3s in all four CD4+ subsets.

Reverse transcribing all isolated RNA meant expressed TCRB transcripts were sequenced. Method: immunoSEQ multiplex PCR; TCRdb's copy keeps in-frame clones and lacks some. The sample comprises about 640,000 clones, 12% of which are singletons, and over 0.1% rests with the top ten. Trimming left V 6 bases short and J 7 bases short, with 16 bases between. The CDR3 length is 14 residues. Germline CDR1 MDHEN, CDR2 SYDVKM. This receptor was identified in a man aged 25-40 years with type 1 diabetes. The sample consisted of naive CD4+ T cells from blood. The J gene is TRBJ1-5, the V gene TRBV28, with no clear D. In DNA, the CDR3 is TGTGCCAGCAGCCGCACCTGGGGTGGACAGCCCCAGCATTTT. Protein product: CASSRTWGGQPQHF.